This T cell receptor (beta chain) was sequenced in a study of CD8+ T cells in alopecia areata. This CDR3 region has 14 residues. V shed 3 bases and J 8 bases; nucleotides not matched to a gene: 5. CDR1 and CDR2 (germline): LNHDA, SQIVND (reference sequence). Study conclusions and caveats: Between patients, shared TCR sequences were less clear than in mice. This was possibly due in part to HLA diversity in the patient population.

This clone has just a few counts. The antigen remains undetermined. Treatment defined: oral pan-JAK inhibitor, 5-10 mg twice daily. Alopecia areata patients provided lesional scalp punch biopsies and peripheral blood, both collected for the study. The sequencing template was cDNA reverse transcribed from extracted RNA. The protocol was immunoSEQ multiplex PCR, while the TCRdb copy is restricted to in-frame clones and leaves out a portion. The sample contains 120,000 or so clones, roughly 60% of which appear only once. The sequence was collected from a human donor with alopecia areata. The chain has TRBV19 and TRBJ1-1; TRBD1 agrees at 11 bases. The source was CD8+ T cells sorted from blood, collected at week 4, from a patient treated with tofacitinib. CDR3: CASSIGGQGEEAFF. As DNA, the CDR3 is TGTGCCAGTAGTATTGGGGGACAGGGGGAAGAAGCTTTCTTT.